Following are 21 T cell receptor beta chains from one sample sequenced in a study of T cell repertoires in cytomegalovirus infection. MiXCR, run by TCRdb on the reads, gives a single entry per CDR3 protein. This sample has 54,000 or so distinct CDR3 sequences; about 30% occur once, and the top ten carry roughly 70%. These receptors have no known antigen. Sequences were obtained from PBMCs, sequenced either directly or after in vitro stimulation (not recorded which). These TCRs come from a human donor in good health (CMV status not recorded). Some clones in this sample may be carry-over from other donors' samples.

The rearrangement links TRBV4-1 to TRBJ2-3; D call uncertain. Trimming cost V 1 base and J 8 bases, with 10 bases left between them. Germline CDR1 reads MGHRA; CDR2 reads YSYEKL. The CDR3 contains 13 residues. The CDR3 reads CASSQVGTGTQYF. CDR3 nucleotides: TGCGCCAGCAGCCAAGTTGGCACGGGTACGCAGTATTTT.

The genes are TRBV19 and TRBJ1-3, with D possibly being TRBD1 (6 bases). The CDR3 runs to 16 residues. V dropped 6 bases and J dropped 4 bases, with 19 bases sitting between them. Germline values: CDR1 LNHDA, CDR2 SQIVND (reference sequence). For the CDR3, the DNA is TGTGCCAGTAGCAACCCAGGGGACCCAGGCGGAAACACCATATATTTT. Translation: CASSNPGDPGGNTIYF.

This clonotype was picked up many times. J is TRBJ1-4 and V is TRBV15; no definite D call. The CDR3 is 12 residues long. The V gene lost 5 bases and the J gene lost 14 bases, with 15 bases spanning the gap. The V gene's germline CDR1 is LNHNV and CDR2 YYDKDF (reference sequence). The CDR3 bases are TGTGCCACCAGCGCATACCCTGTTGGGCTGTTTTTT. This gives the protein CATSAYPVGLFF. Complete variable domain (other parts from reference TRBV15 and TRBJ1-4): DAMVIQNPRYQVTQFGKPVTLSCSQTLNHNVMYWYQQKSSQAPKLLFHYYDKDFNNEADTPDNFQSRRPNTSFCFLDIRSPGLGDTAMYLCATSAYPVGLFFGSGTQLSVL.

The chain employs TRBV7-9 and TRBJ1-6; D not certain. The CDR3 is made up of 13 amino acids. Germline CDR1 SEHNR, CDR2 FQNEAQ (reference sequence). V was trimmed by 0 bases and J by 8 bases, leaving 5 bases between them. CDR3 in DNA: TGTGCCAGCAGCTTAGCGGGCGATTCACCCCTCCACTTT. Protein: CASSLAGDSPLHF.

This clonotype was seen only a few times. The J gene is TRBJ1-1, the V gene TRBV4-1; D gene uncertain. The V end lost 2 bases, the J end lost 0 bases, and 19 bases lay between the germline ends. Germline-derived CDR1 and CDR2 are MGHRA and YSYEKL. The CDR3 covers 18 residues. The CDR3 loop reads CASSQIGLKAYMNTEAFF. The CDR3 DNA reads as TGCGCCAGCAGCCAAATTGGACTCAAGGCATATATGAACACTGAAGCTTTCTTT.

The chain is built from TRBV6-4 and TRBJ1-6; D gene uncertain. The CDR3 has 15 amino acids. V was cut by 3 bases and J by 5 bases, with 11 bases left in between. Germline V gene lookup returns CDR1 MRHNA and CDR2 SNTAGT. This CDR3 reads CASSEEGLNNSPLHF. DNA for the CDR3: TGTGCCAGCAGTGAGGAAGGACTCAATAATTCACCCCTCCACTTT.

This clonotype was observed a handful of times. The chain is built from TRBV29-1 and TRBJ1-2; weak D call: TRBD1 (5 bases). The CDR3 spans 17 residues. V was clipped by 0 bases and J by 1 base, with 18 bases between them. In germline, CDR1 is SQVTM, CDR2 ANQGSEA. The chain's CDR3 is CSVEDVEGPPVNYGYTF. CDR3 nucleotide sequence: TGCAGCGTTGAAGATGTCGAGGGACCCCCTGTTAACTATGGCTACACCTTC.

This clonotype was detected only a few times. The CDR3 DNA sequence: TGCGCCAGCAGCCAAGTGAGGGGTCAGAACACCGGGGAGCTGTTTTTT. This translates into CASSQVRGQNTGELFF. The rearrangement links TRBV4-1 to TRBJ2-2, with D possibly called TRBD1 or TRBD2 (5 bases each). In germline, CDR1 is MGHRA, CDR2 YSYEKL. This CDR3 has 16 residues. Trimming cost V 1 base and J 1 base, with 10 bases left between them.

The J gene is TRBJ1-2, the V gene TRBV20-1, with D tentatively TRBD1 (6 bases). V gave up 2 bases and J gave up 3 bases, with 13 bases separating them. This CDR3 has 14 amino acids. The germline V gene encodes CDR1 DFQATT and CDR2 SNEGSKA (reference sequence). The CDR3 protein is CSARPGGRHYGYTF. The CDR3 DNA reads TGCAGTGCTAGACCCGGGGGGCGTCACTATGGCTACACCTTC.

This clonotype was detected only a few times. CDR3 bases: TGTGCCAGCAGCTTCGGCGGTCGGCCCAATGAGCAGTTCTTC. Amino acids: CASSFGGRPNEQFF. This chain uses TRBV5-6 with TRBJ2-1; no clear D. The germline CDR1 and CDR2 sequences are SGHDT and YYEEEE. V lost 2 bases and J lost 6, with 12 bases in between. The CDR3 length is 14 residues.

This clonotype was counted only a few times. This rearrangement joins TRBV11-2 to TRBJ2-7; the match to TRBD2 covers 7 bases. CDR3 length: 15 residues. Trimming at V came to 4 bases and at J to 0 bases, leaving 6 bases not matched to a gene. The germline V gene encodes CDR1 SGHAT and CDR2 FQNNGV. The CDR3 reads CASSSTLAGSYEQYF. CDR3 in DNA: TGTGCCAGCAGCTCCACCTTAGCGGGCTCCTACGAGCAGTACTTC.

There are many counts of this clonotype. This chain connects TRBV7-2 to TRBJ1-2, with 7 bases aligning to TRBD1. The CDR3 is 14 residues long. Germline V lookup: CDR1 SGHTA, CDR2 FQGNSA. V gave up 5 bases and J gave up 1 base; unmatched junction bases: 4. The chain's CDR3 is CASSRGQSNYGYTF. The DNA of the CDR3 is TGTGCCAGCAGCCGGGGACAGAGTAACTATGGCTACACCTTC.

V is TRBV6-5 and J is TRBJ2-3; D is possibly TRBD1 or TRBD2 (5 bases each). The V and J ends lost 8 bases and 8 bases respectively, with 11 bases between them. This CDR3 spans 11 amino acids. CDR1 MNHEY and CDR2 SVGAGI come from the germline V gene. CDR3 amino acids: CASGRGTTQYF. For the CDR3, the DNA is TGTGCCAGCGGCCGGGGCACTACGCAGTATTTT.

This rearrangement joins TRBV11-2 to TRBJ1-2, with TRBD1 identical over 9 bases. Germline V CDR1 and CDR2: SGHAT, FQNNGV. V shed 5 bases, J shed 5 bases, and the junction held 15 bases outside the gene matches. The CDR3 covers 17 residues. The CDR3 region is CASSGYLGQGTFYGYTF. The CDR3 nucleotides read TGTGCCAGCAGCGGATACCTGGGACAGGGAACTTTTTATGGCTACACCTTC.

This clonotype was seen ten or more times. This rearrangement joins TRBV20-1 to TRBJ2-2, with TRBD1 identical over 9 bases. V shed 0 bases and J 3 bases; nucleotides not matched to a gene: 8. The CDR3 totals 17 residues. The germline V gene encodes CDR1 DFQATT and CDR2 SNEGSKA (reference sequence). CDR3 residues: CSARDPGQGIHTGELFF. The CDR3 coding sequence is TGCAGTGCTAGAGATCCGGGACAGGGAATTCACACCGGGGAGCTGTTTTTT.

This clonotype was seen a few times. The rearrangement joins TRBV7-9 to TRBJ2-7; perhaps TRBD1 as D (5 bases). This CDR3 has 14 amino acids. V was pared by 4 bases and J by 2 bases, with 12 bases between. Germline values: CDR1 SEHNR, CDR2 FQNEAQ (reference sequence). CDR3: CASSSTVSPYEQYF. In DNA, the CDR3 is TGTGCCAGCAGCTCGACAGTGAGTCCCTACGAGCAGTACTTC.

J is TRBJ2-5 and V is TRBV20-1; no definite D call. CDR1 and CDR2 from the germline V gene are DFQATT and SNEGSKA (reference sequence). Trimming took 1 base from V and 2 from J, leaving 14 bases between them. The CDR3 has 15 amino acids. The CDR3 loop is CSARAGWGGQETQYF. The CDR3 nucleotides read TGCAGTGCTAGAGCTGGGTGGGGTGGGCAAGAGACCCAGTACTTC.

This clonotype was seen a handful of times. This chain uses TRBV7-6 with TRBJ2-2; possibly TRBD1 for D (6 bases). There are 20 residues in the CDR3. The germline CDR1 and CDR2 sequences are SGHVS and FNYEAQ. V was pared by 8 bases and J by 4 bases, with 32 bases between. The CDR3 loop reads CASSLMRPQRGDMSTGELFF. The CDR3 nucleotides read TGTGCCAGCTCCCTTATGCGCCCCCAGAGAGGGGACATGAGCACCGGGGAGCTGTTTTTT.

The chain has TRBV12-3 or TRBV12-4 and TRBJ2-3, with TRBD1 as a possible D gene (5 bases). V lost 1 base and J 7 bases, leaving 6 bases between the germline ends. The CDR3 contains 12 residues. CDR3 coding DNA: TGTGCCAGCAGTTTAGGGGGCCATACGCAGTATTTT. It yields the protein CASSLGGHTQYF.

This clonotype has a handful of counts. This chain joins TRBV6-6 and TRBJ1-1; D might be TRBD1 (5 bases). Trimming took 10 bases from V and 4 from J, leaving 10 bases between them. This CDR3 is 11 amino acids long. Germline loops: CDR1 MNHNY, CDR2 SVGAGI (reference sequence). This CDR3 is CATTQGTEAFF. In DNA, the CDR3 is TGTGCCACAACCCAGGGCACTGAAGCTTTCTTT.

Many counts were recorded for this clonotype. The chain combines TRBV7-2 with TRBJ2-5; D ambiguous. This CDR3 is built from 11 residues. Germline V gene data show CDR1 as SGHTA and CDR2 as FQGNSA. The V end lost 5 bases, the J end lost 7 bases, and 8 bases lay between the germline ends. The CDR3 DNA follows: TGTGCCAGCAGCGTCAGTGTGACCCAGTACTTC. Amino acid sequence: CASSVSVTQYF.